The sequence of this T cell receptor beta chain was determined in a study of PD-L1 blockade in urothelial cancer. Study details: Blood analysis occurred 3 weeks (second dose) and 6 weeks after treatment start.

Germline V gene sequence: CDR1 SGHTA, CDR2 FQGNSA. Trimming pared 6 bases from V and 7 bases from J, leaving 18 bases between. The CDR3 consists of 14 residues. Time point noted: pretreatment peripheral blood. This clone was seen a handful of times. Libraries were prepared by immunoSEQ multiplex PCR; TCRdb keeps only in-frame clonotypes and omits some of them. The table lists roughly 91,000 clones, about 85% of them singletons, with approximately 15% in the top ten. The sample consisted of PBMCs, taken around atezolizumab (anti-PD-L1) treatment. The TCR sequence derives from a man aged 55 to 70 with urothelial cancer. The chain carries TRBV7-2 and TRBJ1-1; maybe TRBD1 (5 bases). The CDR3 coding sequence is TGTGCCAGCAGTATAGGAGGGGCATCGCGTGAAGCTTTCTTT. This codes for CASSIGGASREAFF.